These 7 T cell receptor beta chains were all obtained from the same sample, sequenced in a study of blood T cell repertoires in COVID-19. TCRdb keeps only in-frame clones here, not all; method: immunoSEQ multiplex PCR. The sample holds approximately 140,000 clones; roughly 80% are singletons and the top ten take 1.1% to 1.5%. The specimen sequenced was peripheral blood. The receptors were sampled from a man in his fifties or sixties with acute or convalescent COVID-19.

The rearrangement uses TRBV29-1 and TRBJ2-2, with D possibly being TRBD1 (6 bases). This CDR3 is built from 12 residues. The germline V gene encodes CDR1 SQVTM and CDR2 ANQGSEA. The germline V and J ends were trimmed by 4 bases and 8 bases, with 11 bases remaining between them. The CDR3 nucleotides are TGCAGCGTTGCGCAGGGGCCGGGGGAGCTGTTTTTT. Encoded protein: CSVAQGPGELFF.

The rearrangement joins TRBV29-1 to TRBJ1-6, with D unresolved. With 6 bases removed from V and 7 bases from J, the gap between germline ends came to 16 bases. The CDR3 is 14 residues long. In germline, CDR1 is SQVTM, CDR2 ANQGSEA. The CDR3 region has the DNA TGCAGCGTCCACTATGAGGGCGGGAATTCACCCCTCCACTTT. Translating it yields CSVHYEGGNSPLHF.

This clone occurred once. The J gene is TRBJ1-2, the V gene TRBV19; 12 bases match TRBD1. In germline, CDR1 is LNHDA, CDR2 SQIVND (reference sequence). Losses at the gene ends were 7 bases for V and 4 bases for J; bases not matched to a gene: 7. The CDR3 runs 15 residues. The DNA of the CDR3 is TGTGCCAGTACGCCAGGGACAGGGGGCCGCTATGGCTACACCTTC. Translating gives CASTPGTGGRYGYTF. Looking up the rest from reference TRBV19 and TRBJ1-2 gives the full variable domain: DGGITQSPKYLFRKEGQNVTLSCEQNLNHDAMYWYRQDPGQGLRLIYYSQIVNDFQKGDIAEGYSVSREKKESFPLTVTSAQKNPTAFYLCASTPGTGGRYGYTFGSGTRLTVV.

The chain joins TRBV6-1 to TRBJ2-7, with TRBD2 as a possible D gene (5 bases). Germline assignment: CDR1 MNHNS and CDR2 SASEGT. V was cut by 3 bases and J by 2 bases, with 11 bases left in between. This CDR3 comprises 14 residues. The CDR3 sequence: CASSDPRRTYEQYF. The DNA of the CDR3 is TGTGCCAGCAGTGACCCACGGAGGACCTACGAGCAGTACTTC.

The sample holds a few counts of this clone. Here the CDR3 DNA reads TGTGCCAGTAGCACTCCGGGGACAGGGAGGGATACGCAGTATTTT. Residues: CASSTPGTGRDTQYF. This rearrangement joins TRBV19 to TRBJ2-3; 9 positions agree with TRBD1. Germline values: CDR1 LNHDA, CDR2 SQIVND (reference sequence). J gave up 6 bases and V 6 bases, and 10 bases lay outside the gene matches. The CDR3 consists of 15 residues.

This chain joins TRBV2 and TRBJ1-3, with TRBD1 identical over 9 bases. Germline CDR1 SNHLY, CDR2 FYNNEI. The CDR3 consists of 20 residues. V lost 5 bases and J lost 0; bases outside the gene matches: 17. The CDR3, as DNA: TGTGCCAGCAGTTACGGTACCGGGACAGGGTATCCCCCCTCTGGAAACACCATATATTTT. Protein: CASSYGTGTGYPPSGNTIYF.

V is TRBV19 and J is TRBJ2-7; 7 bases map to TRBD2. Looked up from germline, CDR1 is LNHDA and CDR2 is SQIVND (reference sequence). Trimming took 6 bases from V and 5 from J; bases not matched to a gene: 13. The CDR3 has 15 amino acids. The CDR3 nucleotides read TGTGCCAGTAGCCCCGTGGTTCTAGCGGTGAACGAGCAGTACTTC. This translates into CASSPVVLAVNEQYF.